This T cell receptor (beta chain) was sequenced for a study of regulatory dendritic cells for organ transplantation. About the study: Regulatory dendritic cells came from monocytes given vitamin D3 and IL-10.

Measured with immunoSEQ multiplex PCR; TCRdb has only the in-frame clones, and not every one. The sample gives about 3,500 clones, 50% to 70% of which show up once; roughly 20% is in the top ten. Sorted subsets were CFSE-labeled and cultured roughly five days with allogeneic dendritic cells. For this clone: The antigen is not known.

Sequenced sample: memory CD8+ T cells from blood cultured with dendritic cells. Subset in this sample: CD45RO+ memory T cells. The TCR was taken from a human donor in good health.

The CDR3 coding sequence is TGTGCCAGCAGTTTGCGGGAGTCCTACAATGAGCAGTTCTTC. Amino acid sequence: CASSLRESYNEQFF. The J gene is TRBJ2-1, the V gene TRBV6-5; 7 nucleotides agree with TRBD2. CDR3 length equals 14 residues. The germline V gene has CDR1 MNHEY and CDR2 SVGAGI. V lost 4 bases, J lost 1 base, and 1 base stayed unmatched.